Listed below are T cell receptor beta chains from one sample, sequenced in a study of regulatory T cells in long-lasting Graves disease. TCRdb ran MiXCR on the multiplex PCR reads and lists one entry per CDR3 protein. This table holds 400,000 to 550,000 distinct CDR3 sequences, more than 12% found once. The same sample was also studied in work on T cells in Graves' hyperthyroidism and ophthalmopathy.

The input for sequencing was peripheral blood mononuclear cells (PBMCs), taken at new diagnosis, from a patient treated with antithyroid drugs. These receptors all come from a woman in her 30s with Graves disease. The CDR3 runs from the conserved cysteine through the conserved F or W. D genes are given only for firm matches. Clone size appears in some rows only: once, few, many, or a class for an expanded clone.

D gene,clone size,V gene,J gene,CDR3 protein,CDR3 DNA
TRBD2,.,TRBV27,TRBJ2-3,CASSPKLAGGPIPATDTQYF,TGTGCCAGCAGTCCGAAACTAGCGGGAGGACCGATTCCTGCCACAGATACGCAGTATTTT
.,.,TRBV20-1,TRBJ2-3,CSAPPAAGTDTQYF,TGCAGTGCCCCGCCAGCGGCTGGAACAGATACGCAGTATTTT
.,.,TRBV24-1,TRBJ2-5,CATSDPWRAGETQYF,TGTGCCACCAGTGACCCGTGGAGGGCTGGAGAGACCCAGTACTTC
.,few,TRBV12-5,TRBJ2-7,CASGFSAEQYF,TGTGCTAGTGGTTTCTCCGCCGAGCAGTACTTC
.,many,TRBV28,TRBJ2-7,CASSSPTGLRGYEQYF,TGTGCCAGCAGTTCCCCAACAGGGCTCCGGGGCTACGAGCAGTACTTC
.,many,TRBV11-2,TRBJ1-5,CASSLELAGNQPQHF,TGTGCCAGCAGCCTTGAACTGGCAGGCAATCAGCCCCAGCATTTT
.,few,TRBV5-4,TRBJ2-5,CASSYSLRQETQYF,TGTGCCAGCAGCTACAGTCTCCGCCAGGAGACCCAGTACTTC
.,.,TRBV13,TRBJ1-6,CASSLPDGDYNSPLHF,TGTGCCAGCAGCCTCCCCGACGGAGACTATAATTCACCCCTCCACTTT
TRBD2,.,TRBV6-1,TRBJ2-7,CASSAIGTSGSSEQYF,TGTGCCAGCAGTGCGATCGGGACTAGCGGGAGTAGCGAGCAGTACTTC
TRBD1,.,TRBV19,TRBJ1-3,CASSISTGSGNTIYF,TGTGCCAGTAGTATTTCGACAGGGTCGGGAAACACCATATATTTT
.,many,TRBV5-1,TRBJ1-6,CASSLGQGRNSPLHF,TGCGCCAGCAGCTTGGGGCAGGGGCGGAATTCACCCCTCCACTTT
.,.,TRBV29-1,TRBJ2-1,CSVAGGSYNEQFF,TGCAGCGTTGCTGGAGGGTCCTACAATGAGCAGTTCTTC
.,many,TRBV28,TRBJ2-2,CASRPAISTGELFF,TGTGCCAGCAGGCCCGCTATAAGCACCGGGGAGCTGTTTTTT
TRBD1,.,TRBV19,TRBJ1-1,CASSTDRGPTEAFF,TGTGCCAGTAGTACTGACAGGGGGCCCACTGAAGCTTTCTTT
.,many,TRBV2,TRBJ2-6,CASSEGRPALANVLTF,TGTGCCAGCAGTGAAGGTAGACCCGCTTTGGCCAACGTCCTGACTTTC
TRBD1,.,TRBV7-9,TRBJ1-5,CASSWGQGFDQPQHF,TGTGCCAGCAGCTGGGGACAGGGTTTCGATCAGCCCCAGCATTTT
TRBD1,many,TRBV20-1,TRBJ2-7,CSAQTGFSYEQYF,TGCAGTGCTCAGACAGGGTTTTCCTACGAGCAGTACTTC
.,many,TRBV28,TRBJ1-5,CASMGDGGRDQPQHF,TGTGCCAGCATGGGAGACGGGGGGCGCGATCAGCCCCAGCATTTT
.,many,TRBV7-9,TRBJ2-7,CASSLEMGYEQYF,TGTGCCAGCAGCTTAGAAATGGGTTACGAGCAGTACTTC
TRBD1,many,TRBV7-7,TRBJ2-1,CASSPGTDNEQFF,TGTGCCAGCAGCCCCGGGACAGACAATGAGCAGTTCTTC
.,few,TRBV18,TRBJ2-7,CASSLQGSGYEQYF,TGTGCCAGCTCACTTCAGGGTTCAGGCTACGAGCAGTACTTC
TRBD1,.,TRBV28,TRBJ2-3,CASSSFDRGGTDTQYF,TGTGCCAGCAGCTCTTTCGACAGGGGAGGCACAGATACGCAGTATTTT
.,few,TRBV5-1,TRBJ1-1,CASSLGDSGPRTEAFF,TGCGCCAGCAGCTTGGGAGATTCAGGGCCCCGAACTGAAGCTTTCTTT
TRBD2,.,TRBV9,TRBJ2-5,CASSVAASGRAEETQYF,TGTGCCAGCAGCGTAGCGGCTAGCGGGAGGGCAGAAGAGACCCAGTACTTC
.,many,TRBV6-2/TRBV6-3,TRBJ2-1,CASKGLYEQFF,TGTGCCAGCAAAGGGCTTTATGAGCAGTTCTTC
.,many,TRBV28,TRBJ2-4,CASSLPSGVFAKNIQYF,TGTGCCAGCAGTCTGCCCTCAGGGGTATTTGCCAAAAACATTCAGTACTTC
.,many,TRBV18,TRBJ2-1,CASSPSPAGAYNEQFF,TGTGCCAGCTCACCCTCGCCAGCGGGCGCCTACAATGAGCAGTTCTTC
.,many,TRBV11-2,TRBJ2-7,CASKMAGKTYEQYF,TGTGCCAGCAAGATGGCGGGAAAGACCTACGAGCAGTACTTC